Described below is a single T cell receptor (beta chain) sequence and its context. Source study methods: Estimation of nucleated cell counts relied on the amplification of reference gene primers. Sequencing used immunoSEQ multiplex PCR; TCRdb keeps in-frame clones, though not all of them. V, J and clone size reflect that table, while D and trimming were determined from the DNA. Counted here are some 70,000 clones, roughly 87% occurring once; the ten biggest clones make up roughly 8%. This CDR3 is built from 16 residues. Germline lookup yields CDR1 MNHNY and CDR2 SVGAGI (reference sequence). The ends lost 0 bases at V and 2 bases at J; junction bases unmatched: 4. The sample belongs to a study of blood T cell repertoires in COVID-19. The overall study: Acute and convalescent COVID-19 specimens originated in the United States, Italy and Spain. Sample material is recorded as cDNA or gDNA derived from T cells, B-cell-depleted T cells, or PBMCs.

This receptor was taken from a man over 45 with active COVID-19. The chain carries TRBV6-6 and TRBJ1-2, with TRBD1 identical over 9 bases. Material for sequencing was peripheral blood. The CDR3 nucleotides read TGTGCCAGCAGTTACTCGACAGGGGGTACGAACTATGGCTACACCTTC. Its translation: CASSYSTGGTNYGYTF.